Listed here is a single T cell receptor (beta chain). The data stem from a study of cytomegalovirus exposure and HLA in healthy donors. A multiplex PCR was run with 60 Vbeta primers and 13 Jbeta primers. Assay: immunoSEQ multiplex PCR; the TCRdb copy retains only in-frame clones and omits some. This table holds 150,000 to 200,000 clones, 75% to 80% found once. Germline CDR1 SGHNT, CDR2 YYREEE (reference sequence). V lost 2 bases, J lost 2 bases, and 12 bases lay in between. The CDR3 extends over 15 amino acids. The sample comprised PBMCs. V and J are TRBV5-4 and TRBJ2-3; D unresolved. The receptor was isolated from a man aged 50 to 59 in good health and CMV-seropositive. For the CDR3, the DNA is TGTGCCAGCAGCTTTGACTTAACTTCCACAGATACGCAGTATTTT. Translated, it gives CASSFDLTSTDTQYF.